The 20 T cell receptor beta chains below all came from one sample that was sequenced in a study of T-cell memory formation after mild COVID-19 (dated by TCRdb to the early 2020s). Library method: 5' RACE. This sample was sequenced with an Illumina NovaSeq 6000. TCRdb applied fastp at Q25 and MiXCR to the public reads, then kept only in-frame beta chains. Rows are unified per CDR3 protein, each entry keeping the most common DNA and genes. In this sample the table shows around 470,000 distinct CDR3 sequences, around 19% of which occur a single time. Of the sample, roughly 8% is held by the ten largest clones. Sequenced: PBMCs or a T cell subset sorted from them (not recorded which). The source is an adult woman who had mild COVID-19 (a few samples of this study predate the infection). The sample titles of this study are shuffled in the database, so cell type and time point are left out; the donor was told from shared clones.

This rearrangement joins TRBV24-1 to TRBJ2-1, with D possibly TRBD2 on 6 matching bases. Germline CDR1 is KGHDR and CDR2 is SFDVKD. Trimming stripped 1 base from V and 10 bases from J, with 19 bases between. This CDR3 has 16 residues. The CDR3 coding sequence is TGTGCCACCAGTGATTTCGCCACGGGGTTTGCGGGAGAGCAGTTCTTC. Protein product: CATSDFATGFAGEQFF.

CDR3 loop: CASSRWTQPQHF. The CDR3 DNA reads as TGTGCCAGCAGCCGGTGGACTCAGCCCCAGCATTTT. The V call is TRBV7-2, the J call TRBJ1-5; no clear D gene. V was shortened by 5 bases and J by 6 bases, with 8 bases between the two germline ends. The CDR3 consists of 12 residues. Germline V CDR1 and CDR2: SGHTA, FQGNSA.

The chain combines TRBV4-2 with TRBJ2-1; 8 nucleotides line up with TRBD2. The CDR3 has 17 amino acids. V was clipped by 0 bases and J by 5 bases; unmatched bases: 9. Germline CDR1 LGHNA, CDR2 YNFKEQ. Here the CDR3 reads CASSQEGTRWGNNEQFF. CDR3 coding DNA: TGTGCCAGCAGCCAAGAGGGGACTAGGTGGGGCAACAATGAGCAGTTCTTC.

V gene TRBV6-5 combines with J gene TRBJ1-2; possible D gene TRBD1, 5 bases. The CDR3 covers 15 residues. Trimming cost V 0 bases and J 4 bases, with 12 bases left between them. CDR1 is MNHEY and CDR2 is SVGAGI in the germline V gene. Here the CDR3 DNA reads TGTGCCAGCAGTTACTCGCCGAACAGGCCCTATGGCTACACCTTC. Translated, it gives CASSYSPNRPYGYTF.

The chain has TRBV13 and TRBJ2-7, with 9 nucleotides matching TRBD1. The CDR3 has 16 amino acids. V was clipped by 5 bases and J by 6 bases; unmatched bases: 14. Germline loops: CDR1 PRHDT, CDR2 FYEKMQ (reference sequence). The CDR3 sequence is CASSPSVWDRVGEQYF. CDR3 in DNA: TGTGCCAGCAGCCCCTCGGTGTGGGACAGGGTGGGCGAGCAGTACTTC.

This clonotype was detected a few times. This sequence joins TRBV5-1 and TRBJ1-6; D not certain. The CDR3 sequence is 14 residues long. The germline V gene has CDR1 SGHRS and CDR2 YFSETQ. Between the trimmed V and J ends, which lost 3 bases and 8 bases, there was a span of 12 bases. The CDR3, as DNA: TGCGCCAGCAGCTCGGGCTATACGGATTCACCCCTCCACTTT. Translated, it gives CASSSGYTDSPLHF.

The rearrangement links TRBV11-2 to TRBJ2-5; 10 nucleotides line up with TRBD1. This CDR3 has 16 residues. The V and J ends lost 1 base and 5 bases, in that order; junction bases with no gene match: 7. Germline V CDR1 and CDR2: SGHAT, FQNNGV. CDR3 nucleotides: TGTGCCAGCAGCTTAGCCACGACAGGGGGCTTGGAGACCCAGTACTTC. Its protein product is CASSLATTGGLETQYF.

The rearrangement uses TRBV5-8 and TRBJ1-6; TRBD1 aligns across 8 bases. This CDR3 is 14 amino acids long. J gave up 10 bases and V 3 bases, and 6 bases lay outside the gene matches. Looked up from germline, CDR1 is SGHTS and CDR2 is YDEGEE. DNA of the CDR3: TGTGCCAGCAGCTCCTGGACAGGGAACTCACCCCTCCACTTT. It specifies CASSSWTGNSPLHF. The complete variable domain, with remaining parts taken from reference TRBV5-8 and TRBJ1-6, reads EAGVTQSPTHLIKTRGQQATLRCSPISGHTSVYWYQQALGLGLQFLLWYDEGEERNRGNFPPRFSGRQFPNYSSELNVNALELEDSALYLCASSSWTGNSPLHFGNGTRLTVT.

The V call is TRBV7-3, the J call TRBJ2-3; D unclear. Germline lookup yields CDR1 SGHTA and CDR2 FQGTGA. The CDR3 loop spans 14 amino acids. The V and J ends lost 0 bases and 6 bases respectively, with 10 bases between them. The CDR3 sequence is CASSLTISRDTQYF. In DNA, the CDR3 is TGTGCCAGCAGCTTAACGATCAGCAGGGATACGCAGTATTTT. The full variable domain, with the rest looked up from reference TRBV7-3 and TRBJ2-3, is GAGVSQTPSNKVTEKGKYVELRCDPISGHTALYWYRQSLGQGPEFLIYFQGTGAADDSGLPNDRFFAVRPEGSVSTLKIQRTERGDSAVYLCASSLTISRDTQYFGPGTRLTVL.

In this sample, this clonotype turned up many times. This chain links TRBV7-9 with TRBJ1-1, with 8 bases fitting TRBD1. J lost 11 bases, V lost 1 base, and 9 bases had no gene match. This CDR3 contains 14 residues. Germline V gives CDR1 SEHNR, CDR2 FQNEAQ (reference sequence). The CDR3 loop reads CASSLVQGQGAAFF. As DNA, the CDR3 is TGTGCCAGCAGCTTAGTTCAAGGGCAGGGGGCCGCTTTCTTT. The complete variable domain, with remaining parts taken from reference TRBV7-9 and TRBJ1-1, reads DTGVSQNPRHKITKRGQNVTFRCDPISEHNRLYWYRQTLGQGPEFLTYFQNEAQLEKSRLLSDRFSAERPKGSFSTLEIQRTEQGDSAMYLCASSLVQGQGAAFFGQGTRLTVV.

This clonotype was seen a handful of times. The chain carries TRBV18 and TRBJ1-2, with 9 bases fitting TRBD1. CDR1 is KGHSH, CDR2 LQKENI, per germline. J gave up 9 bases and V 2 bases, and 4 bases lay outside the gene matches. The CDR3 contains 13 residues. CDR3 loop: CASSPGGTGSYTF. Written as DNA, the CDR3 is TGTGCCAGCTCACCAGGAGGGACAGGGAGCTACACCTTC.

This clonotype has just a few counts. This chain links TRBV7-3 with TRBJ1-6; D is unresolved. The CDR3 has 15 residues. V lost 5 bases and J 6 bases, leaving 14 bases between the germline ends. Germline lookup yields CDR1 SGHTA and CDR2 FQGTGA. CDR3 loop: CASSRYPGSNSPLHF. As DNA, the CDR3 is TGTGCCAGCAGCCGATATCCGGGATCTAATTCACCCCTCCACTTT.

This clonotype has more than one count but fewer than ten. CDR3 sequence reads: CASSLKTDEQYF. The DNA of the CDR3 is TGTGCCAGCAGCCTGAAGACAGACGAGCAGTACTTC. This chain connects TRBV7-9 to TRBJ2-7; the D gene is possibly TRBD1 (5 bases). This CDR3 is 12 amino acids long. Trimming shortened V by 5 bases and J by 5 bases, and 10 bases separated the two germline ends. From germline, CDR1 is SEHNR and CDR2 FQNEAQ (reference sequence).

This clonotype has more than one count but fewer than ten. CDR3 DNA: TGTGCCAGCAGTTACTCTGGTAGGGGTAATTCACCCCTCCACTTT. It encodes CASSYSGRGNSPLHF. The chain recombines TRBV6-5 with TRBJ1-6; a possible D gene is TRBD1 (5 bases). V shed 0 bases and J shed 6 bases, with 9 bases lying between them. The CDR3 length is 15 residues. Germline CDR1 reads MNHEY; CDR2 reads SVGAGI.

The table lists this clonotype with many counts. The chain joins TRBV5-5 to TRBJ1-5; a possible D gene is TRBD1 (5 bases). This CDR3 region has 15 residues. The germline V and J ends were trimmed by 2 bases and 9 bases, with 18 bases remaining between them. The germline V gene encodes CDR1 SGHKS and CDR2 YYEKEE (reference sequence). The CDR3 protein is CASSLYRDSPRPQHF. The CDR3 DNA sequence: TGTGCCAGCAGCTTATACCGGGACTCCCCCAGGCCCCAGCATTTT.

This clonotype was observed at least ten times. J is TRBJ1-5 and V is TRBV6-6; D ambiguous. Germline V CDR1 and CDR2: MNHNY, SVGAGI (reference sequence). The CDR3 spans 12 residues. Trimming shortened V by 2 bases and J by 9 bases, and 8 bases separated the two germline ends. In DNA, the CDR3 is TGTGCCAGCAGTTACCCTTCCGGGCCCCAGCATTTT. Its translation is CASSYPSGPQHF.

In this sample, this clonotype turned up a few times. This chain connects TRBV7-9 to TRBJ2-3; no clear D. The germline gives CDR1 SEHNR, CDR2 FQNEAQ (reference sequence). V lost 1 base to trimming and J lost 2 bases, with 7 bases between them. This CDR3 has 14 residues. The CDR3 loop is CASSLEDTTDTQYF. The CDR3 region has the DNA TGTGCCAGCAGCTTAGAAGATACCACAGATACGCAGTATTTT.

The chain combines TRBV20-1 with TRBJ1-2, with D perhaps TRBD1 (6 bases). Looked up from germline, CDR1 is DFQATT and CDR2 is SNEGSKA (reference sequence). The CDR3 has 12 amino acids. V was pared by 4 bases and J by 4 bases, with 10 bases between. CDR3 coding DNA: TGCAGTGCTACCAGGGGCAGCTATGGCTACACCTTC. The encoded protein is CSATRGSYGYTF.

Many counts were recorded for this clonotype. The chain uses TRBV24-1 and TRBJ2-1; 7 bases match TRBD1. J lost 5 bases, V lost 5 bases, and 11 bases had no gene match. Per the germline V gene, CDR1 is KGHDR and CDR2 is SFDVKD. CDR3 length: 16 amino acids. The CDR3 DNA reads TGTGCCACCAGTGGGATCCGGGACAGATCGGACAATGAGCAGTTCTTC. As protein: CATSGIRDRSDNEQFF.

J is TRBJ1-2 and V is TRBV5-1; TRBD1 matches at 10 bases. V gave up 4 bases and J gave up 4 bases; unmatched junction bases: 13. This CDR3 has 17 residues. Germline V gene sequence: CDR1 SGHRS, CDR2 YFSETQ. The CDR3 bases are TGCGCCAGCAGCCTATCGGGACAGGGGATTCGCGGCTATGGCTACACCTTC. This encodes CASSLSGQGIRGYGYTF.